What follows are 13 T cell receptor beta chains derived from one specimen sequenced in a study of blood T cell repertoires in COVID-19. Data came from immunoSEQ multiplex PCR; TCRdb stores just in-frame clones and leaves some out. This table has about 130,000 clones, about 80% appearing once. The material sequenced was peripheral blood. Receptors originate from a woman aged 55-70 years with acute or convalescent COVID-19.

This sequence joins TRBV5-5 and TRBJ1-2; D gene unclear. The CDR3 is made up of 16 amino acids. Trimming left V 0 bases short and J 5 bases short, with 17 bases between. Per the germline V gene, CDR1 is SGHKS and CDR2 is YYEKEE (reference sequence). The CDR3 DNA is TGTGCCAGCAGCTTGGCAGTGGCCTCCGGGTGGTATGGCTACACCTTC. Translation gives CASSLAVASGWYGYTF.

Worth noting for this clone: The sample contains more than one DNA sequence encoding this CDR3. The chain employs TRBV10-1 and TRBJ1-1; D is ambiguous. The CDR3 contains 14 residues. Germline V gene lookup returns CDR1 WNHNN and CDR2 SYGVQD (reference sequence). The V end lost 0 bases, the J end lost 1 base, and 6 bases lay between the germline ends. The CDR3 DNA reads as TGCGCCAGCAGTGAGTCGGCGGGGAACACTGAAGCTTTCTTT. It specifies CASSESAGNTEAFF.

This clone was seen more than once but under ten times. V gene TRBV6-6 combines with J gene TRBJ1-6, with TRBD1 matching 8 bases. V gave up 10 bases and J gave up 8 bases; unmatched junction bases: 7. Germline V CDR1 and CDR2: MNHNY, SVGAGI (reference sequence). CDR3 length equals 13 residues. The CDR3 sequence: CATQGQDYSPLHF. The CDR3 nucleotides read TGTGCCACCCAGGGACAGGACTATTCACCCCTCCACTTT.

A single count supports this clone. The genes are TRBV29-1 and TRBJ1-2; tentative D call: TRBD1 (5 bases). This CDR3 spans 12 amino acids. The germline CDR1 and CDR2 sequences are SQVTM and ANQGSEA. The V end was cut by 5 bases, the J end by 4 bases, with 11 bases between. CDR3 sequence reads: CSVQGLLYGYTF. CDR3 sequence (DNA): TGCAGCGTTCAGGGCCTGCTCTATGGCTACACCTTC.

The chain combines TRBV7-6 with TRBJ1-1, with TRBD1 matching 7 bases. Losses at the gene ends were 5 bases for V and 5 bases for J; bases not matched to a gene: 14. The CDR3 spans 16 residues. CDR1 is SGHVS, CDR2 FNYEAQ, per germline. Here the CDR3 reads CASSPGQVEEGTEAFF. CDR3 coding DNA: TGTGCCAGCAGCCCTGGACAGGTTGAGGAGGGAACTGAAGCTTTCTTT.

V gene TRBV21-1 combines with J gene TRBJ2-7; the DNA was not compared with TRBD1, the D call given in the table. TRBV21-1 is a documented pseudogene. The CDR3 sequence is 15 residues long. CDR3 bases: TGTGCCAGCAGCCAAGCAGGGGGACAGTTCTACGAGCAGTACTTC. It is translated as CASSQAGGQFYEQYF.

V usage is TRBV9 and J usage is TRBJ2-3; 9 bases fit TRBD2. After removal of 1 base from V and 5 bases from J, the junction contained 8 bases not matched to a gene. Per germline, CDR1 SGDLS and CDR2 YYNGEE. This CDR3 comprises 16 residues. The CDR3 DNA follows: TGTGCCAGCAGCGTAACGCTAGCGGGGCGGGGAGATACGCAGTATTTT. Amino acid sequence: CASSVTLAGRGDTQYF.

CDR3 in DNA: TGTGCCAGCAGTTACAGCCCGGCGGGGAGAGAGACCCAGTACTTC. Translating it yields CASSYSPAGRETQYF. The V call is TRBV6-5, the J call TRBJ2-5; D is perhaps TRBD2 (6 bases). CDR3 length equals 15 residues. The V gene's germline CDR1 is MNHEY and CDR2 SVGAGI. Deletions cut 2 bases from V and 4 bases from J, with 14 bases between.

V usage is TRBV29-1 and J usage is TRBJ1-1; D is uncertain. The CDR3 is 13 residues long. Germline CDR1 reads SQVTM; CDR2 reads ANQGSEA. V gave up 4 bases and J gave up 1 base, with 10 bases separating them. CDR3 coding DNA: TGCAGCGTTGTGAGGTTACAGAACACTGAAGCTTTCTTT. This encodes CSVVRLQNTEAFF. The full variable domain, in which reference TRBV29-1 and TRBJ1-1 provide the parts outside the CDR3, is SAVISQKPSRDICQRGTSLTIQCQVDSQVTMMFWYRQQPGQSLTLIATANQGSEATYESGFVIDKFPISRPNLTFSTLTVSNMSPEDSSIYLCSVVRLQNTEAFFGQGTRLTVV.

On this clone itself: One end of the junction fails to match germline, which may point to a read error. This chain joins TRBV3-1 (or the pseudogene TRBV3-2) and TRBJ1-2; D is ambiguous. The CDR3 totals 12 residues. CDR1 is LGHDT, CDR2 YNNKEL, per germline (reference sequence). The CDR3 region has the DNA TGTGCCAGCAGTCAAGGGAGATATGGCTACACCTTC. Residues: CASSQGRYGYTF.

This clone was detected a few times. This chain links TRBV30 with TRBJ1-5; possible D gene TRBD1, 6 bases. The germline gives CDR1 GTSNPN, CDR2 SVGIG (reference sequence). The CDR3 extends over 16 amino acids. V gave up 0 bases and J gave up 0 bases, with 12 bases separating them. DNA of the CDR3: TGTGCCTGGAGTGTCGCCAGGGGATATAGCAATCAGCCCCAGCATTTT. Amino acid sequence: CAWSVARGYSNQPQHF.

This clone was seen a handful of times. The rearrangement uses TRBV10-3 and TRBJ2-7; D possibly corresponds to TRBD1 (6 bases). The CDR3 has 12 amino acids. Germline V lookup: CDR1 ENHRY, CDR2 SYGVKD. Between the trimmed V and J ends, which lost 5 bases and 4 bases, there was a span of 9 bases. The CDR3 DNA is TGTGCCATCAGTCCCGACAGGTACGAGCAGTACGTC. Its protein is CAISPDRYEQYV.

V usage is TRBV12-5 and J usage is TRBJ2-5; 7 bases are shared with TRBD1. With V trimmed by 1 base and J by 0 bases, 8 bases remained unmatched. Germline V gives CDR1 LGHNT, CDR2 FRNRAP. This CDR3 contains 17 residues. The CDR3 DNA reads as TGTGCTAGTGGTTTGGCAAAGGGACAGCCGTACCAAGAGACCCAGTACTTC. It yields the protein CASGLAKGQPYQETQYF. Based on the CDR3 plus reference TRBV12-5 and TRBJ2-5, the full variable domain is DARVTQTPRHKVTEMGQEVTMRCQPILGHNTVFWYRQTMMQGLELLAYFRNRAPLDDSGMPKDRFSAEMPDATLATLKIQPSEPRDSAVYFCASGLAKGQPYQETQYFGPGTRLLVL.